The rows below give T cell receptor beta chains drawn from one sample of a study of blood T cell repertoires in COVID-19. Some clones are missing from TCRdb's copy, which holds only in-frame ones; the method was immunoSEQ multiplex PCR. The sample yields tens of thousands of clones, approximately 85% seen once. The material sequenced was peripheral blood. These TCRs come from a human donor in a cohort sampled during active COVID-19. CDR3s include the opening cysteine and the closing phenylalanine or tryptophan. A D gene is named only where the DNA matches it firmly. Size values are once, few and many counts, or a class for expanded clones, and some rows have none.

d_gene	j_gene	abundance	v_gene	CDR3nt	CDR3aa
.	TRBJ2-1	.	TRBV6-5	TGTGCCAGCAAGCGGACAGCGCGGGATGAGCAGTTCTTC	CASKRTARDEQFF
.	TRBJ1-2	.	TRBV18	TGTGCCAGCTCCCCCGACCGGGACTATGGCTACACCTTC	CASSPDRDYGYTF
.	TRBJ2-2	once	TRBV3-1/TRBV3-2	TGTGCCAGCAGCCAAGATCAGGGTGAGGCCGGGGAGCTGTTTTTT	CASSQDQGEAGELFF
.	TRBJ1-1	.	TRBV5-4	TGTGCCAGCAGCTTGGATGAGTTCAACACTGAAGCTTTCTTT	CASSLDEFNTEAFF
.	TRBJ1-5	once	TRBV6-2/TRBV6-3	TGTGCCAGCAGCTCGGTGCAGGGGCAGCCCCAGCATTTT	CASSSVQGQPQHF
.	TRBJ2-7	.	TRBV5-1	TGCGCCAGCAGCTTGGCGGGAGCGGCCGAGCAGTACTTC	CASSLAGAAEQYF
TRBD2	TRBJ2-5	.	TRBV5-1	TGCGCCAGCAGCTTGAGACTAGCGAGCCAAGAGACCCAGTACTTC	CASSLRLASQETQYF
.	TRBJ2-1	.	TRBV9	TGTGCCAGCAGCGAGGGGAGGGAGCAGTTCTTC	CASSEGREQFF
.	TRBJ2-3	once	TRBV25-1	TGTGCCAGCAGTGACCCCAGGGTTACTAGCACAGATACGCAGTATTTT	CASSDPRVTSTDTQYF
.	TRBJ2-5	.	TRBV25-1	TGTGCCAGCAGTGAATATCGGGGGTCCGCGCATCCCCAAGAGACCCAGTACTTC	CASSEYRGSAHPQETQYF
.	TRBJ2-1	.	TRBV19	TGTGCCAGTAGTATTCGAGATACCTCCTACAATGAGCAGTTCTTC	CASSIRDTSYNEQFF
TRBD1	TRBJ2-7	.	TRBV2	TGTGCCAGCAGTGGACAGGGACCCCCCTACGAGCAGTACTTC	CASSGQGPPYEQYF
.	TRBJ1-5	.	TRBV18	TGTGCCAGCTCACCATTTGGGCAGGGGCATAGTCAGCCCCAGCATTTT	CASSPFGQGHSQPQHF
TRBD2	TRBJ2-1	.	TRBV3-1/TRBV3-2	TGTGCCAGCAGCCAAGATGGAAGCGGGGGATACAATGAGCAGTTCTTC	CASSQDGSGGYNEQFF
TRBD1	TRBJ2-3	.	TRBV3-1/TRBV3-2	TGTGCCAGCAGCCAGTCCGGGACAGGGGTAGATACGCAGTATTTT	CASSQSGTGVDTQYF
TRBD2	TRBJ2-3	.	TRBV5-1	TGCGCCAGCAGCCCGCGGACTAGCGGGGTGAGCACAGATACGCAGTATTTT	CASSPRTSGVSTDTQYF
.	TRBJ2-7	few	TRBV11-2	TGTGCCAGCAGCCCAAGGACTGAGGGAGGCCCCCAGCAGTACTTC	CASSPRTEGGPQQYF
.	TRBJ2-4	.	TRBV6-6	TGTGCCAGCAGTCCAGGGGGGCCGTCCATTCAGTACTTC	CASSPGGPSIQYF
.	TRBJ2-1	.	TRBV10-3	TGTGCCATCCACTCGGGGAACAATGAGCAGTTCTTC	CAIHSGNNEQFF
.	TRBJ2-4	.	TRBV28	TGTGCCAGCAGTTTACAGTCCAACATTCAGTACTTC	CASSLQSNIQYF
.	TRBJ2-2	.	TRBV5-1	TGCGCCAGCAGCTTGTTTGGAGGGACAGCGAACACCGGGGAGCTGTTTTTT	CASSLFGGTANTGELFF
TRBD1	TRBJ1-6	.	TRBV25-1	TGTGCCAGCAGTGCCACCAGGGGGCCTAATTCACCCCTCCACTTT	CASSATRGPNSPLHF
TRBD1	TRBJ1-5	few	TRBV18	TGTGCCAGCTCACCGGACAGGGGGGTAGGTCAGCCCCAGCATTTT	CASSPDRGVGQPQHF
.	TRBJ1-1	.	TRBV15	TGTGCCACCAGCAGAGAGGGAGGGGGGGCGATCGCTGAAGCTTTCTTT	CATSREGGGAIAEAFF
TRBD1	TRBJ1-3	few	TRBV28	TGTGCCAGCAGTCAACCGGGACAGAGAAGAAACACCATATATTTT	CASSQPGQRRNTIYF
.	TRBJ1-4	.	TRBV19	TGTGCCAGTAGTATAAGCCAGACAGGCGCCCTAGGAAACAAACTGTTTTTT	CASSISQTGALGNKLFF
.	TRBJ1-5	.	TRBV12-3/TRBV12-4	TGTGCCAGCACCCGAACAGGAGATCAGCCCCAGCATTTT	CASTRTGDQPQHF
.	TRBJ1-5	.	TRBV2	TGTGCCAGCAGTTCTGCGAGGGGGACCTCGCCCCAGCATTTT	CASSSARGTSPQHF
TRBD2	TRBJ2-3	.	TRBV2	TGTGCCAGCAGTGGGTTGACTAGCGGAAGCACAGATACGCAGTATTTT	CASSGLTSGSTDTQYF
.	TRBJ2-2	.	TRBV7-2	TGTGCCAGCAGCTTCCGGGTGACCACCGGGGAGCTGTTTTTT	CASSFRVTTGELFF
TRBD2	TRBJ2-1	once	TRBV19	TGTGCCAGTAGTATTTTGAGTCGGGGGGATGAGCAGTTCTTC	CASSILSRGDEQFF
TRBD1	TRBJ2-3	.	TRBV6-2/TRBV6-3	TGTGCCAGCAGCCGGGACAGGGGTTCTTATACGCAGTATTTT	CASSRDRGSYTQYF
.	TRBJ1-1	.	TRBV5-6	TGTGCCAGCAGAGTGGGGGCGAACACTGAAGCTTTCTTT	CASRVGANTEAFF
.	TRBJ1-1	.	TRBV3-1/TRBV3-2	TGTGCCAGCAGCCAAGATTGGAAGGGACTCACTGAAGCTTTCTTT	CASSQDWKGLTEAFF
.	TRBJ1-6	.	TRBV6-5	TGTGCCAGCAGACCCGGACAGCTTAATTCACCCCTCCACTTT	CASRPGQLNSPLHF
TRBD1	TRBJ2-7	.	TRBV5-6	TGTGCCAGCACCATGGGGGACAGATCCTACGAGCAGTACTTC	CASTMGDRSYEQYF
TRBD1	TRBJ1-4	.	TRBV3-1/TRBV3-2	TGTGCCAGCAGCCAAGGGGGCGGGACAGGGGCTGAAAAACTGTTTTTT	CASSQGGGTGAEKLFF
.	TRBJ2-3	.	TRBV5-1	TGCGCCAGCAGCTTTCCGGGGGAAGATACGCAGTATTTT	CASSFPGEDTQYF
.	TRBJ1-2	.	TRBV7-9	TGTGCCAGCAGCTGGGACACCTATGGCTACACCTTC	CASSWDTYGYTF
.	TRBJ2-3	.	TRBV21-1	TGTGCCAGCAGCAACTTCCTGGGGAGGACAGATACGCAGTATTTT	CASSNFLGRTDTQYF
.	TRBJ2-1	.	TRBV19	TGTGCCAGTAGTATCCACTACAATGAGCAGTTCTTC	CASSIHYNEQFF
.	TRBJ2-7	.	TRBV11-3	TGTGCCAGCAGCTTTGGACAGACCTACGAGCAGTACTTC	CASSFGQTYEQYF
.	TRBJ2-1	once	TRBV19	TGTGCCAGTAGTATTAGGACTGGCTCCTACAATGAGCAGTTCTTC	CASSIRTGSYNEQFF
TRBD2	TRBJ2-3	.	TRBV29-1	TGCAGCGTTGAGGGACCCTTCGGGGGGGGAGCAGATACGCAGTATTTT	CSVEGPFGGGADTQYF
.	TRBJ2-7	.	TRBV5-1	TGCGCCAGCAGCTCTGGGACACCCGTCGCCTCCGAGCAGTACTTC	CASSSGTPVASEQYF
.	TRBJ1-3	.	TRBV27	TGTGCCAGCAAGTTGGCCCCGGGGGCTGGAAACACCATATATTTT	CASKLAPGAGNTIYF
TRBD2	TRBJ2-7	.	TRBV6-1	TGTGCCAGCAGTGAAGAACTAGCGGGGATCACCTACGAGCAGTACTTC	CASSEELAGITYEQYF
TRBD2	TRBJ2-5	.	TRBV5-1	TGCGCCAGCAGCTTCGCCCCGGGAGGGGAGACCCAGTACTTC	CASSFAPGGETQYF
TRBD1	TRBJ1-1	few	TRBV6-6	TGTGCCAGCAGTCACCGGACAGGGAACACTGAAGCTTTCTTT	CASSHRTGNTEAFF
TRBD1	TRBJ1-5	.	TRBV4-2	TGTGCCAGCAGCCAAGGGACAGGGAATCAGCCCCAGCATTTT	CASSQGTGNQPQHF
.	TRBJ2-2	.	TRBV18	TGTGCCAGCTCACCACTGGACAAATCCGGGGAGCTGTTTTTT	CASSPLDKSGELFF
.	TRBJ1-2	.	TRBV12-3/TRBV12-4	TGTGCCAGCAGTTTCGGGTATGGCTACACCTTC	CASSFGYGYTF